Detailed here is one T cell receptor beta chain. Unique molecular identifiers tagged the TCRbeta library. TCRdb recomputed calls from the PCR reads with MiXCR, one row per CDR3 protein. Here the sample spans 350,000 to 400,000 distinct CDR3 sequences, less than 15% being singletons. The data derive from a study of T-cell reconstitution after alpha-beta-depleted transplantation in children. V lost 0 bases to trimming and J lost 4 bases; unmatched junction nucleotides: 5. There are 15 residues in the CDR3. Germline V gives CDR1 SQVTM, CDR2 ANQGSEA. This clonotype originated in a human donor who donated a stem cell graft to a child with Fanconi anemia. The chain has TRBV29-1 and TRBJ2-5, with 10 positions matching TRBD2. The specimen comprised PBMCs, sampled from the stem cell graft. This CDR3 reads CSVEESGGAAETQYF. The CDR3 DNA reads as TGCAGCGTTGAAGAGAGCGGGGGGGCGGCAGAGACCCAGTACTTC.